This paragraph reports one TCR beta chain. Antigen: not known. CDR3 length equals 16 residues. CDR1 SGHAT and CDR2 FQNNGV come from the germline V gene. The V gene lost 3 bases and the J gene lost 3 bases, with 12 bases spanning the gap. The data originate from a study of long-term antiretroviral therapy in people with HIV. Study results and caveats: When set beside controls, HIV repertoires had CDR3 length ranges that were narrower. Following ART, diversity rose but still fell short of transplant donor controls.

Version v3.0 of the immunoSEQ assay ran at survey level. Clones were read by immunoSEQ multiplex PCR, and TCRdb kept only the in-frame ones, dropping some. The sample lists under 20,000 clones; approximately 72% were seen once. J is TRBJ1-6 and V is TRBV11-2; D ambiguous. The sequencing here drew on unsorted PBMCs, taken 0.3 years after starting antiretroviral therapy. The sequence was collected from a woman between 45 and 60 years old with HIV. Written as DNA, the CDR3 is TGTGCCAGCAGCTTGATTAAGGGATACTATAATTCACCCCTCCACTTT. Its translation: CASSLIKGYYNSPLHF.